The clone carrying this TCR beta chain was seen only once. The sample originates from a study of T cell responses to AZD1222 COVID-19 vaccine. This table comes from immunoSEQ multiplex PCR, and its TCRdb copy is limited to in-frame clones, with some not included. This sample has about 140,000 clones, with roughly 90% found just once. Unmatched junction bases numbered 17, after V lost 3 bases and J lost 0 bases. The CDR3 has 20 amino acids. The germline gives CDR1 SGDLS, CDR2 YYNGEE. Source: peripheral blood, taken on day 0 of AZD1222 vaccination. The TCR originated in an adult in good health. The chain carries TRBV9 and TRBJ1-4; 7 positions agree with TRBD1. CDR3 residues: CASSAKSDRVGDPTNEKLFF. Here the CDR3 DNA reads TGTGCCAGCAGCGCCAAATCTGACAGGGTGGGAGACCCAACTAATGAAAAACTGTTTTTT.